Listed below are T cell receptor beta chains from one sample, sequenced in a study of somatic mutations in cytotoxic T cells in rheumatoid arthritis. Sequenced by immunoSEQ multiplex PCR; TCRdb stores in-frame clones only, minus some. This table holds 9,000 to 15,000 clones, roughly 74% found once. The material sequenced was CD8+ T cells sorted from blood. The receptors originated from a woman aged 35 to 49 in good health. The conserved cysteine and the conserved F or W are not part of the CDR3 here.

TRBV6-1 | ASSEVPGTQSYEQY
TRBV14 | ASNRDQDNEQF
TRBV27 | ASSLIDAGELF
TRBV2 | ASRKTEYYGYT
TRBV13 | ASSLGLRLKAF
TRBV10-3 | AISESGGATDTQY
TRBV25-1 | ASTDTSGSLWYEQY
TRBV6-6 | ASRGVDRYEQF
TRBV19 | ASSTRDGENTGELF
TRBV6-1 | ASSEAIYGEQY
TRBV2 | ASRLGQGPSDEQF
TRBV6-1 | ASSVNGLAGGPQETQY
TRBV2 | ASSSGTGAQQPQH
TRBV9 | ASSLASGRAHEQF
TRBV30 | AWSVGRANQPQH
TRBV6-5 | ASSYSEVRGSPLH
TRBV30 | ASGTTNTGELF
TRBV7-8 | ASSLGPGLSSYEQY
TRBV28 | ASRASTGAPSYNEQF
TRBV27 | ASSLVHQETQY
TRBV6-6 | ASSYEGGARETQY
TRBV6-4 | ASSEKDSTEAF
TRBV4-2 | ASSTGQGSTEAF
TRBV5-5 | ASRFLGQETQY